One and the same sample provided the 17 T cell receptor beta chains below, sequenced in a study of T-cell reconstitution after alpha-beta-depleted transplantation in children. For TCRbeta, the library was prepared with unique molecular identifiers. Via MiXCR, TCRdb re-called the PCR reads, giving one row per CDR3 protein. The sample yields around 960,000 distinct CDR3 sequences, roughly 31% seen once. The sequencing used PBMCs, mostly from graft donor cells, collected 360 days after TCRalphabeta/CD19-depleted stem cell transplant. The source is a boy less than two years old who had a stem cell transplant for SCID, so the T cells may come from the graft donor.

The table lists this clonotype with a few counts. The chain combines TRBV4-1 with TRBJ2-7; 8 positions match TRBD2. The V and J ends lost 2 bases and 4 bases, in that order; junction bases with no gene match: 7. Germline lookup yields CDR1 MGHRA and CDR2 YSYEKL. CDR3 length equals 15 residues. CDR3 residues: CASSQLQGLVYEQYF. In DNA, the CDR3 is TGCGCCAGCAGCCAACTCCAGGGACTAGTATACGAGCAGTACTTC.

This clonotype was observed a few times. The rearrangement uses TRBV5-1 and TRBJ1-2; tentative D call: TRBD1 (5 bases). With 4 bases removed from V and 8 bases from J, the gap between germline ends came to 18 bases. This CDR3 region has 14 residues. CDR1 SGHRS and CDR2 YFSETQ come from the germline V gene. CDR3 sequence: CASSIEGTIGGYTF. CDR3 nucleotides: TGCGCCAGCAGCATCGAAGGGACCATCGGGGGCTACACCTTC.

This clonotype has only a few counts. The chain recombines TRBV4-2 with TRBJ2-1; TRBD2 agrees at 9 bases. The CDR3 loop spans 15 amino acids. Germline V lookup: CDR1 LGHNA, CDR2 YNFKEQ. Germline trimming cut 0 bases from V and 6 bases from J; bases unmatched to any gene: 3. The CDR3 nucleotides read TGTGCCAGCAGCCAAGATACTAGCGGGCCCAATGAGCAGTTCTTC. Protein sequence: CASSQDTSGPNEQFF.

This chain uses TRBV7-2 with TRBJ2-3; D remains ambiguous. Trimming pared 3 bases from V and 0 bases from J, leaving 10 bases between. The CDR3 has 15 amino acids. Germline CDR1 SGHTA, CDR2 FQGNSA. The CDR3 region has the DNA TGTGCCAGCAGCTTCCTGGGGTATAGCACAGATACGCAGTATTTT. Translation gives CASSFLGYSTDTQYF.

A few counts support this clonotype. The V and J genes are TRBV20-1 and TRBJ2-1; D gene ambiguous. The CDR3 totals 15 residues. CDR1 DFQATT and CDR2 SNEGSKA come from the germline V gene (reference sequence). Trimming took 3 bases from V and 4 from J, leaving 16 bases between them. CDR3 bases: TGCAGTGCTAGTGCTCGCCTAGAACCTTACAATGAGCAGTTCTTC. Translation gives CSASARLEPYNEQFF.

This clonotype occurred a few times. The chain carries TRBV5-1 and TRBJ2-6; D not resolved. The CDR3 extends over 15 amino acids. CDR1 is SGHRS and CDR2 is YFSETQ in the germline V gene. V lost 4 bases, J lost 0 bases, and 8 bases lay in between. The CDR3 region has the DNA TGCGCCAGCAGCACCTCACCCTCTGGGGCCAACGTCCTGACTTTC. This codes for CASSTSPSGANVLTF. Using reference TRBV5-1 and TRBJ2-6 for the parts outside the CDR3, the full variable domain is KAGVTQTPRYLIKTRGQQVTLSCSPISGHRSVSWYQQTPGQGLQFLFEYFSETQRNKGNFPGRFSGRQFSNSRSEMNVSTLELGDSALYLCASSTSPSGANVLTFGAGSRLTVL.

The V call is TRBV12-3 or TRBV12-4, the J call TRBJ2-1; 8 positions agree with TRBD2. The CDR3 loop spans 12 amino acids. The V gene end was trimmed by 6 bases and the J gene end by 12 bases; junction bases not matched to a gene: 7. The DNA for the CDR3 is TGTGCCAGCAGCTCCACTAGCGGCCCGCAGTTCTTC. It translates to CASSSTSGPQFF.

This clonotype occurred a few times. The chain is built from TRBV7-2 and TRBJ2-2; D is unresolved. Germline V lookup: CDR1 SGHTA, CDR2 FQGNSA. Trimming removed 8 bases at V and 1 base at J, with 11 bases between. The CDR3 sequence is 14 residues long. CDR3 region: CASLRRRNTGELFF. CDR3 sequence (DNA): TGTGCCAGCTTGAGACGGAGGAACACCGGGGAGCTGTTTTTT.

This clonotype was observed a handful of times. V and J are TRBV30 and TRBJ2-5, with 7 nucleotides matching TRBD1. There are 12 residues in the CDR3. Germline values: CDR1 GTSNPN, CDR2 SVGIG (reference sequence). With 5 bases clipped from V and 3 bases from J, the junction kept 3 bases outside the gene matches. Here the CDR3 DNA reads TGTGCCTGGCAGGGGGTGAAAGAGACCCAGTACTTC. This codes for CAWQGVKETQYF.

This clonotype has more than one count but fewer than ten. The CDR3 DNA is TGTGCCAGCAGCTTGGGTATGTCGATTTCGAATGAGCAGTTCTTC. Its protein product is CASSLGMSISNEQFF. V usage is TRBV5-6 and J usage is TRBJ2-1; the D is unclear. This CDR3 contains 15 residues. The germline V gene has CDR1 SGHDT and CDR2 YYEEEE. V was cut by 0 bases and J by 7 bases, with 14 bases left in between. Full variable domain (outside the CDR3, taken from reference TRBV5-6 and TRBJ2-1): DAGVTQSPTHLIKTRGQQVTLRCSPKSGHDTVSWYQQALGQGPQFIFQYYEEEERQRGNFPDRFSGHQFPNYSSELNVNALLLGDSALYLCASSLGMSISNEQFFGPGTRLTVL.

The V call is TRBV7-9, the J call TRBJ1-2, with 8 bases fitting TRBD1. V shed 3 bases and J 3 bases; nucleotides not matched to a gene: 6. CDR1 is SEHNR, CDR2 FQNEAQ, per germline (reference sequence). The CDR3 extends over 15 amino acids. The CDR3 region is CASSFGAGGDYGYTF. Written as DNA, the CDR3 is TGTGCCAGCAGCTTCGGTGCAGGGGGCGACTATGGCTACACCTTC.

This clonotype has just a few counts. The chain combines TRBV12-3 or TRBV12-4 with TRBJ1-1; D possibly corresponds to TRBD1 (6 bases). This CDR3 has 14 residues. V lost 1 base and J 9 bases, leaving 15 bases between the germline ends. CDR3 residues: CASSLVRTVGKAFF. Here the CDR3 DNA reads TGTGCCAGCAGTTTAGTCCGGACAGTGGGCAAAGCTTTCTTT.

The genes are TRBV12-3 or TRBV12-4 and TRBJ2-2; D is possibly TRBD1 (6 bases). The CDR3 consists of 15 residues. Trimming cost V 3 bases and J 4 bases, with 12 bases left between them. CDR3 loop: CASSFPDSSTGELFF. DNA of the CDR3: TGTGCCAGCAGTTTTCCGGACAGTTCCACCGGGGAGCTGTTTTTT.

This clonotype was seen a single time. The chain carries TRBV6-6 and TRBJ1-5; TRBD1 might be the D (5 bases). The V end was cut by 1 base, the J end by 10 bases, with 11 bases between. CDR3 length: 13 residues. Germline CDR1 is MNHNY and CDR2 is SVGAGI (reference sequence). This CDR3 is CASSYWGSVPQHF. The CDR3 bases are TGTGCCAGCAGTTACTGGGGGTCCGTACCCCAGCATTTT.

The chain uses TRBV2 and TRBJ2-7, with D unresolved. Germline values: CDR1 SNHLY, CDR2 FYNNEI. Trimming pared 4 bases from V and 2 bases from J, leaving 15 bases between. The CDR3 covers 15 residues. The CDR3 spells CASSVGLRLTYEQYF. The CDR3 DNA sequence: TGTGCCAGCAGTGTTGGTCTCCGGTTGACCTACGAGCAGTACTTC.

This chain connects TRBV4-1 to TRBJ2-3; 12 bases are shared with TRBD2. This CDR3 contains 17 residues. J was trimmed by 5 bases and V by 1 base; bases with no gene match: 7. From germline, CDR1 is MGHRA and CDR2 YSYEKL. CDR3 nucleotide sequence: TGCGCCAGCAGCCAAGCGCCTAGCGGGGGGGCCGAAGATACGCAGTATTTT. Protein sequence: CASSQAPSGGAEDTQYF.

This clonotype was seen a handful of times. The chain employs TRBV5-1 and TRBJ2-3; 9 bases line up with TRBD2. This CDR3 is built from 15 residues. Trimming cost V 0 bases and J 5 bases; bases outside gene matches: 4. The germline V gene has CDR1 SGHRS and CDR2 YFSETQ. Here the CDR3 DNA reads TGCGCCAGCAGCTTGGCGGCTAGCGGGGTAGATACGCAGTATTTT. It codes for CASSLAASGVDTQYF.